This T cell receptor beta chain was found in a study of blood T cell repertoires in COVID-19. Study overall: The analysed material was cDNA or gDNA that came from T cells, B-cell-depleted T cells, or PBMCs.

The CDR3 sequence is 14 residues long. CDR1 is MNHEY and CDR2 is SVGEGT in the germline V gene. The V and J ends lost 3 bases and 9 bases respectively, with 15 bases between them. Original analysis: Estimated nucleated cell counts came from reference gene primer amplification. Measured with immunoSEQ multiplex PCR; TCRdb has only the in-frame clones, and not every one. D and trimming come from the DNA, and the V and J calls and clone size come from that table. The data show about 370,000 clones, 80% to 90% seen once. The participants were between roughly 18 and 90 years old and came from 24 US areas. The sequencing input was PBMCs or T cells enriched from blood (not recorded which). V gene TRBV6-2 or TRBV6-3 combines with J gene TRBJ1-5; D is unresolved. This receptor was taken from a man younger than 35 who had recovered from COVID-19. The CDR3 protein is CASSYPGDYRPQHF. The CDR3 DNA reads as TGTGCCAGCAGTTATCCCGGGGATTACCGGCCCCAGCATTTT.